This T cell receptor beta chain was sequenced in a study of blood T cells in healthy people across ages. Sample-barcoded 5' priming and a J-beta primer mix drove a second PCR of roughly 6 to 12 cycles. TCRdb ran MiXCR on the 5' RACE reads and lists one entry per CDR3 protein. Of 1.5 million to 2 million distinct CDR3 sequences listed, roughly 49% were seen once; the top ten hold roughly 2%. From germline, CDR1 is MDHEN and CDR2 SYDVKM. With V trimmed by 6 bases and J by 8 bases, 10 bases remained unmatched. There are 14 residues in the CDR3. Study-wide results and limits: In these data, TCR beta diversity tracked strongly with naive T cell percentage. Age advanced and TCR beta diversity per million T cells fell, roughly linearly. Diversity figures derived from one million T cells were judged to underestimate the true value.

Researchers collected around 11 milliliters of peripheral blood from every single donor. Points on this clonotype: Its matching antigen is unknown.

The sequenced material came from blood. The V and J genes are TRBV28 and TRBJ1-2; TRBD1 aligns across 9 bases. The clonotype comes from a woman in her thirties or forties in good health. This CDR3 reads CASRQPGQGPGYTF. CDR3 in DNA: TGTGCCAGCAGACAACCGGGACAGGGTCCCGGCTACACCTTC.